This T cell receptor (beta chain) came from a study of blood T cell repertoires in COVID-19. Study details: Samples of COVID-19 (acute and convalescent) were obtained from the United States, Italy and Spain. Sources were T cells, B-cell-depleted T cells, or PBMCs; the material itself was cDNA or gDNA.

Trimming at V came to 0 bases and at J to 5 bases, leaving 5 bases not matched to a gene. CDR1 is MNHEY, CDR2 SVGAGI, per germline. There are 15 residues in the CDR3. Original analysis: Amplified reference gene primers provided the basis for estimating nucleated cell counts. Produced via immunoSEQ multiplex PCR; TCRdb's table is partial and in-frame only. That table furnishes V, J and clone size, whereas the DNA furnished D and trimming. The sample records about 210,000 clones, 85% being singletons. Seattle-derived patients entered the study during active infection and were followed longitudinally. The sample consisted of peripheral blood. The sequence derives from a man aged 45 to 65 with COVID-19, enrolled during active disease. This chain joins TRBV6-5 and TRBJ2-7, with 9 bases lining up with TRBD1. CDR3 loop: CASSYSGTGLDEQYF. The CDR3 nucleotides read TGTGCCAGCAGTTACTCCGGGACAGGGCTCGACGAGCAGTACTTC.